The 19 T cell receptor beta chains below were found in one sample sequenced in a study of blood T cell repertoires in COVID-19. Repertoires were generated with immunoSEQ multiplex PCR, while TCRdb's copy carries only in-frame clones and drops some. The table shows nearly 90,000 clones, with 80% to 90% occurring only once. The sequencing input was peripheral blood. The receptors were gathered from a man at least 80 years old with acute or convalescent COVID-19.

Regarding this clone: The junction departs from the called germline gene at one end, perhaps through a read error. The V and J genes are TRBV11-3 and TRBJ2-1; maybe TRBD2 (6 bases). Per germline, CDR1 SGHNT and CDR2 YENEEA. This CDR3 has 10 residues. The CDR3 reads CTGSYNEQFF. CDR3 DNA: TGCACCGGGAGTTACAATGAGCAGTTCTTC. The entire variable domain, with the rest obtained from reference TRBV11-3 and TRBJ2-1, is as follows: EAGVVQSPRYKIIEKKQPVAFWCNPISGHNTLYWYLQNLGQGPELLIRYENEEAVDDSQLPKDRFSAERLKGVDSTLKIQPAELGDSAVYLCTGSYNEQFFGPGTRLTVL.

The chain recombines TRBV27 with TRBJ2-7; 7 bases are shared with TRBD2. The trim removed 2 bases at V and 0 bases at J, leaving 7 bases unmatched. The germline V gene has CDR1 MNHEY and CDR2 SMNVEV (reference sequence). The CDR3 sequence is 16 residues long. The CDR3 coding sequence is TGTGCCAGCAGTTTACGCCGGGAGGTTAGCTCCTACGAGCAGTACTTC. Translation gives CASSLRREVSSYEQYF.

This chain connects TRBV11-2 to TRBJ1-1; D perhaps matches TRBD1 (6 bases). Trimming stripped 5 bases from V and 2 bases from J, with 12 bases between. The CDR3 runs 14 residues. Germline loops: CDR1 SGHAT, CDR2 FQNNGV. The CDR3 reads CASSRDRSNTEAFF. In DNA form, the CDR3 reads TGTGCCAGCAGCCGAGACAGGTCTAACACTGAAGCTTTCTTT. Based on the CDR3 plus reference TRBV11-2 and TRBJ1-1, the full variable domain is EAGVAQSPRYKIIEKRQSVAFWCNPISGHATLYWYQQILGQGPKLLIQFQNNGVVDDSQLPKDRFSAERLKGVDSTLKIQPAKLEDSAVYLCASSRDRSNTEAFFGQGTRLTVV.

This chain connects TRBV5-5 to TRBJ1-5; D gene uncertain. V dropped 5 bases and J dropped 2 bases, with 17 bases sitting between them. The CDR3 is 16 residues long. Per germline, CDR1 SGHKS and CDR2 YYEKEE (reference sequence). CDR3 DNA sequence: TGTGCCAGCAGTCGAGAAACTGGACTTGGCAATCAGCCCCAGCATTTT. This codes for CASSRETGLGNQPQHF.

The chain is built from TRBV3-1 (or the pseudogene TRBV3-2) and TRBJ1-4; the D gene is possibly TRBD1 (6 bases). This CDR3 has 15 amino acids. In germline, CDR1 is LGHDT, CDR2 YNNKEL (reference sequence). Trimming took off 7 bases at V and 4 bases at J, with 16 bases between the two ends. The CDR3 protein is CASTFGGASNEKLFF. The CDR3 nucleotides are TGTGCCAGCACCTTCGGGGGGGCCAGTAATGAAAAACTGTTTTTT.

CDR3 coding DNA: TGTGCCAGCAGCTTGAGCAGGGAAGCCCACGAGCAGTACTTC. Its translation is CASSLSREAHEQYF. This chain uses TRBV5-4 with TRBJ2-7, with D possibly TRBD1 on 5 matching bases. The CDR3 is made up of 14 amino acids. Germline assignment: CDR1 SGHNT and CDR2 YYREEE (reference sequence). V lost 1 base and J 5 bases, leaving 13 bases between the germline ends. The complete variable domain, with remaining parts taken from reference TRBV5-4 and TRBJ2-7, reads ETGVTQSPTHLIKTRGQQVTLRCSSQSGHNTVSWYQQALGQGPQFIFQYYREEENGRGNFPPRFSGLQFPNYSSELNVNALELDDSALYLCASSLSREAHEQYFGPGTRLTVT.

The chain couples TRBV9 to TRBJ2-1, with D maybe TRBD2 (7 bases). V was pared by 0 bases and J by 0 bases, with 13 bases between. Germline V gives CDR1 SGDLS, CDR2 YYNGEE. The CDR3 is 17 amino acids. CDR3 DNA sequence: TGTGCCAGCAGCGTAGGGTTCCGGGGGGCCTCCTACAATGAGCAGTTCTTC. Its translation is CASSVGFRGASYNEQFF.

The J gene is TRBJ2-6, the V gene TRBV9; the D is unclear. Per the germline V gene, CDR1 is SGDLS and CDR2 is YYNGEE. The CDR3 is 15 residues long. Trimming left V 1 base short and J 2 bases short, with 7 bases between. The CDR3 loop is CASSVSAAGANVLTF. The CDR3 DNA is TGTGCCAGCAGCGTATCTGCGGCTGGGGCCAACGTCCTGACTTTC.

This clone was detected once. This rearrangement joins TRBV27 to TRBJ1-1, with a possible D match to TRBD1 (6 bases). The germline gives CDR1 MNHEY, CDR2 SMNVEV (reference sequence). The CDR3 has 14 amino acids. V gave up 4 bases and J gave up 7 bases, with 16 bases separating them. CDR3 sequence: CASSSAGTTDEAFF. In DNA, the CDR3 is TGTGCCAGCAGTTCAGCTGGGACAACGGATGAAGCTTTCTTT.

This chain uses TRBV11-1 with TRBJ2-7; D is perhaps TRBD2 (6 bases). From germline, CDR1 is SGHAT and CDR2 FQDESV (reference sequence). The CDR3 totals 16 residues. V lost 0 bases, J lost 2 bases, and 14 bases lay in between. The CDR3 DNA sequence: TGTGCCAGCAGCTTAGCAGGGCCGGGACTGGCCTACGAGCAGTACTTC. Protein product: CASSLAGPGLAYEQYF. The variable domain in full, with the rest retrieved from reference TRBV11-1 and TRBJ2-7, is EAEVAQSPRYKITEKSQAVAFWCDPISGHATLYWYRQILGQGPELLVQFQDESVVDDSQLPKDRFSAERLKGVDSTLKIQPAELGDSAMYLCASSLAGPGLAYEQYFGPGTRLTVT.

A single count supports this clone. The chain has TRBV5-1 and TRBJ2-5, with 7 nucleotides matching TRBD2. V lost 2 bases to trimming and J lost 5 bases; unmatched junction nucleotides: 6. The germline gives CDR1 SGHRS, CDR2 YFSETQ. This CDR3 is built from 14 residues. The CDR3 region is CASSFGGRYETQYF. Written as DNA, the CDR3 is TGCGCCAGCAGCTTCGGGGGGAGGTACGAGACCCAGTACTTC.

This clone was seen just once. This chain links TRBV21-1 with TRBJ2-7; the table names TRBD2, a call not compared with the DNA. TRBV21-1 is noted as a pseudogene. The CDR3 loop spans 13 amino acids. CDR3 coding DNA: TGTGCCAGCAGCACGGGACTAAACTACGAGCAGTACTTC. Translation gives CASSTGLNYEQYF.

This clone was recorded once. The rearrangement uses TRBV29-1 and TRBJ1-5, with D perhaps matching TRBD1 (5 bases). Germline V gives CDR1 SQVTM, CDR2 ANQGSEA. Between the trimmed V and J ends, which lost 1 base and 2 bases, there was a span of 18 bases. The CDR3 totals 17 residues. This CDR3 reads CSVEGLLTTGCNQPQHF. The CDR3 nucleotides read TGCAGCGTTGAAGGCCTCCTTACTACAGGCTGCAATCAGCCCCAGCATTTT.

The rearrangement joins TRBV3-1 (or the pseudogene TRBV3-2) to TRBJ1-6; tentative D call: TRBD1 (6 bases). The CDR3 covers 16 residues. CDR1 and CDR2 (germline): LGHDT, YNNKEL (reference sequence). The V gene lost 2 bases and the J gene lost 10 bases, with 18 bases spanning the gap. CDR3: CASSQTTTGFNSPLHF. In DNA form, the CDR3 reads TGTGCCAGCAGCCAAACAACTACAGGGTTTAACTCACCCCTCCACTTT.

The J gene is TRBJ1-4, the V gene TRBV5-1, with D unresolved. The length of the CDR3 is 15 residues. Between the trimmed V and J ends, which lost 2 bases and 4 bases, there was a span of 12 bases. CDR1 SGHRS and CDR2 YFSETQ come from the germline V gene. The CDR3 bases are TGCGCCAGCAGCTTAAGAGGGTCCGATAATGAAAAACTGTTTTTT. Encoded protein: CASSLRGSDNEKLFF. The whole variable domain, filled in from reference TRBV5-1 and TRBJ1-4, reads KAGVTQTPRYLIKTRGQQVTLSCSPISGHRSVSWYQQTPGQGLQFLFEYFSETQRNKGNFPGRFSGRQFSNSRSEMNVSTLELGDSALYLCASSLRGSDNEKLFFGSGTQLSVL.

This clone was detected once. The chain is built from TRBV5-4 and TRBJ1-4, with D perhaps matching TRBD1 (6 bases). This CDR3 has 13 amino acids. Germline CDR1 reads SGHNT; CDR2 reads YYREEE (reference sequence). The V end was cut by 0 bases, the J end by 7 bases, with 7 bases between. CDR3 residues: CASSLGTAEKLFF. DNA for the CDR3: TGTGCCAGCAGCTTGGGGACAGCTGAAAAACTGTTTTTT.

This chain links TRBV18 with TRBJ2-2, with D possibly being TRBD1 (6 bases). This CDR3 is built from 19 residues. Per the germline V gene, CDR1 is KGHSH and CDR2 is LQKENI. V shed 2 bases and J shed 6 bases, with 25 bases lying between them. This CDR3 is CASSPLGSYRALWAGELFF. In DNA, the CDR3 is TGTGCCAGCTCACCATTGGGAAGCTACAGGGCATTGTGGGCCGGGGAGCTGTTTTTT.

The V and J genes are TRBV4-1 and TRBJ1-3; 7 bases agree with TRBD1. Trimming took 4 bases from V and 8 from J; bases not matched to a gene: 11. CDR3 length: 15 amino acids. CDR1 and CDR2 (germline): MGHRA, YSYEKL. The CDR3 DNA reads TGCGCCAGCAGCCTTTTACGACAGGGCGGCGACACCATATATTTT. Translation: CASSLLRQGGDTIYF.

The V gene is TRBV6-5, the J gene TRBJ2-7; 10 bases fit TRBD1. The CDR3 has 15 residues. V shed 0 bases, J shed 6 bases, and the junction held 5 bases outside the gene matches. From germline, CDR1 is MNHEY and CDR2 SVGAGI. In nucleotides, the CDR3 is TGTGCCAGCAGTTACTCCGGGACAGGGGCGCCCGAGCAGTACTTC. It specifies CASSYSGTGAPEQYF.